This T cell receptor (beta chain) appears in the sequencing data of a study of Tregs in tolerant kidney transplant recipients. Profiling relied on immunoSEQ multiplex PCR, and the TCRdb table lists in-frame clones only, not all of them. The sample yields about 240,000 clones, 80% to 85% seen once. This CDR3 contains 15 residues. Germline V gene sequence: CDR1 MNHNY, CDR2 SVGAGI (reference sequence). V lost 6 bases and J lost 1, with 13 bases in between. The chain couples TRBV6-6 to TRBJ1-3; D is unresolved. Source material: CD4+ T cells from blood. The sequence was collected from a human donor in good health. The CDR3 sequence is CASSLLTPSGNTIYF. CDR3 coding DNA: TGTGCCAGCAGCTTATTAACCCCTTCTGGAAACACCATATATTTT.